This T cell receptor beta chain appears in the sequencing data of a study of spatial heterogeneity in lung cancer. Whole-study context: Samples were obtained from about 72 donors, all untreated early-stage non-small cell lung cancer patients.

Study conclusions and caveats: Blood contained ubiquitous expanded tumor TCRs more at resection than at follow-up.

Unmatched junction bases numbered 9, after V lost 7 bases and J lost 9 bases. Per germline, CDR1 MDHEN and CDR2 SYDVKM. The CDR3 is made up of 13 amino acids. This sample's time point: blood at routine non-recurrence follow-up after resection. Sequencing of whole RNA from tumor, nontumor lung or frozen PBMC involved no sorting. In TCRdb, the 5' RACE reads were re-called with MiXCR into one record per CDR3 protein. The sample lists 95,000 to 130,000 distinct CDR3 sequences; 9.5% to 15% were seen once. Concerning this clonotype: Its antigen is not known.

The source is a male donor with early-stage non-small cell lung cancer. The V call is TRBV28, the J call TRBJ2-1; 7 nucleotides match TRBD2. The source material was PBMCs, sampled at follow-up. CDR3 nucleotides: TGTGCCAGCACGTTACCTCCTAGCGGTGAGCAGTTCTTC. This translates into CASTLPPSGEQFF.